These 8 T cell receptor beta chains share one sample of origin, sequenced in a study of blood T cells in healthy people across ages. The authors ran a second PCR of about 7 to 12 cycles using a sample-barcoded 5' primer and a J-beta primer mix. TCRdb reanalysed the 5' RACE reads using MiXCR and keeps one entry per CDR3 protein. The data contain 550,000 to 650,000 distinct CDR3 sequences, approximately 26% of them singletons. These data also featured in a second study, about T cells of mothers and their children.

Material for sequencing was blood. All receptors derive from a boy between 2 and 10 years old in good health.

Remarks on this clonotype: The junction differs from germline at one of its ends, possibly a read error. The chain is built from TRBV5-1 and TRBJ2-1; the D gene is possibly TRBD2 (6 bases). Germline V gene data show CDR1 as SGHRS and CDR2 as YFSETQ. The CDR3 loop spans 14 amino acids. The CDR3 bases are TGTGCCAGCAGCCATTACCCTGGGGGGAATGAGCAGTTCTTC. It yields the protein CASSHYPGGNEQFF. Looking up the rest from reference TRBV5-1 and TRBJ2-1 gives the full variable domain: KAGVTQTPRYLIKTRGQQVTLSCSPISGHRSVSWYQQTPGQGLQFLFEYFSETQRNKGNFPGRFSGRQFSNSRSEMNVSTLELGDSALYLCASSHYPGGNEQFFGPGTRLTVL.

V and J are TRBV7-9 and TRBJ2-1; D is tentatively TRBD1 or TRBD2 (5 bases each). Germline CDR1 reads SEHNR; CDR2 reads FQNEAQ (reference sequence). This CDR3 comprises 12 residues. The V gene lost 5 bases and the J gene lost 9 bases, with 11 bases spanning the gap. CDR3 bases: TGTGCCAGCAGCCCACTAGGGGTTGAGCAGTTCTTC. The encoded protein is CASSPLGVEQFF. Full variable domain (remainder filled in from reference TRBV7-9 and TRBJ2-1): DTGVSQNPRHKITKRGQNVTFRCDPISEHNRLYWYRQTLGQGPEFLTYFQNEAQLEKSRLLSDRFSAERPKGSFSTLEIQRTEQGDSAMYLCASSPLGVEQFFGPGTRLTVL.

The rearrangement joins TRBV4-3 to TRBJ2-1, with no clear D. Trimming took 0 bases from V and 7 from J, leaving 13 bases between them. The germline gives CDR1 LGHNA, CDR2 YSLEER. CDR3 length equals 15 residues. In DNA, the CDR3 is TGCGCCAGCAGCCAAGATATAGTAGCTTCAAATGAGCAGTTCTTC. Protein sequence: CASSQDIVASNEQFF.

This clonotype was observed a few times. Mismatch with germline at one junction end may stem from a read error. The CDR3, as DNA: TGCGCCAGCGGACGAGGGGGCGGCAATCAGCCCCAGCATTTT. Protein sequence: CASGRGGGNQPQHF. The rearrangement uses TRBV7-9 and TRBJ1-5; 7 positions match TRBD1. The CDR3 is 14 amino acids. Germline assignment: CDR1 SEHNR and CDR2 FQNEAQ (reference sequence).

This clonotype has only a few counts. The V and J genes are TRBV30 and TRBJ1-5; the match to TRBD1 covers 8 bases. Looked up from germline, CDR1 is GTSNPN and CDR2 is SVGIG (reference sequence). This CDR3 contains 14 residues. The V and J ends lost 2 bases and 7 bases, in that order; junction bases with no gene match: 7. The CDR3 nucleotides are TGTGCCTGGAGTTCACAGGGGGTCCGGCAGCCCCAGCATTTT. Protein sequence: CAWSSQGVRQPQHF. Based on the CDR3 plus reference TRBV30 and TRBJ1-5, the full variable domain is SQTIHQWPATLVQPVGSPLSLECTVEGTSNPNLYWYRQAAGRGLQLLFYSVGIGQISSEVPQNLSASRPQDRQFILSSKKLLLSDSGFYLCAWSSQGVRQPQHFGDGTRLSIL.

The rearrangement joins TRBV24-1 to TRBJ1-1; 8 bases map to TRBD1. The CDR3 extends over 15 amino acids. In germline, CDR1 is KGHDR, CDR2 SFDVKD. Trimming at V came to 5 bases and at J to 1 base, leaving 5 bases not matched to a gene. The CDR3 region is CATSVPDRENTEAFF. The DNA for the CDR3 is TGTGCCACCAGTGTTCCGGACAGGGAGAACACTGAAGCTTTCTTT.

The chain carries TRBV6-2 or TRBV6-3 and TRBJ2-7; D remains ambiguous. CDR3 length equals 15 residues. Trimming pared 0 bases from V and 3 bases from J, leaving 12 bases between. Germline loops: CDR1 MNHEY, CDR2 SVGEGT. The CDR3 DNA reads as TGTGCCAGCAGTTACTCGACGGAAAGTATCTACGAGCAGTACTTC. It translates to CASSYSTESIYEQYF.

The rearrangement joins TRBV12-1 to TRBJ1-1; the D call of TRBD1 is as the table states it, not checked on the DNA. TRBV12-1 corresponds to a pseudogene. The CDR3 has 13 amino acids. CDR3: CASSYRQGAEAFF. For the CDR3, the DNA is TGTGCCAGCAGCTATCGACAGGGGGCTGAAGCTTTCTTT.